Listed below are T cell receptor beta chains from one sample, sequenced in a study of shared clonotypes between healthy human individuals. The assay was immunoSEQ multiplex PCR, and TCRdb's table has in-frame clones only and misses some. This sample has about 610,000 clones, with approximately 97% found just once. The sequenced material came from naive CD4+ T cells sorted from blood. All receptors come from a woman in her thirties in good health. CDR3s include the opening cysteine and the closing phenylalanine or tryptophan. The D gene is left open where the match is weak. The listing skips clone size in some rows; elsewhere it reads once, few, many or a size class.

>TRBV29-1|TRBJ2-3|.|TRBD2
CSGNLAGVWTDTQYF
TGCAGCGGCAACTTAGCGGGAGTTTGGACAGATACGCAGTATTTT
>TRBV5-1|TRBJ2-7|.|.
CASSLRSAYEQYF
TGCGCCAGCAGCTTGAGGTCAGCCTACGAGCAGTACTTC
>TRBV6-6|TRBJ2-7|.|.
CASSYSGRPREQYF
TGTGCCAGCAGTTACTCGGGCAGACCCCGCGAGCAGTACTTC
>TRBV5-4|TRBJ2-1|once|.
CASSRVGTGEQFF
TGTGCCAGCAGCAGAGTCGGGACGGGTGAGCAGTTCTTC
>TRBV2|TRBJ2-4|.|.
CASNRGGAAKNIQYF
TGTGCCAGCAACAGGGGCGGGGCCGCCAAAAACATTCAGTACTTC
>TRBV28|TRBJ1-4|.|.
CASSSAAATNEKLFF
TGTGCCAGCAGTTCGGCGGCTGCAACTAATGAAAAACTGTTTTTT
>TRBV28|TRBJ1-2|.|.
CASSLSSQTTNYGYTF
TGTGCCAGCAGTTTAAGCTCGCAGACTACTAACTATGGCTACACCTTC
>TRBV27|TRBJ2-2|.|TRBD2
CASSLRETTGELFF
TGTGCCAGCAGTTTGCGGGAGACCACCGGGGAGCTGTTTTTT
>TRBV28|TRBJ2-7|.|.
CASNRGGGHEQYF
TGTGCCAGCAACCGCGGAGGGGGCCACGAGCAGTACTTC
>TRBV15|TRBJ2-7|.|.
CATSRDWAGEGEQYF
TGTGCCACCAGCAGAGATTGGGCCGGGGAAGGAGAGCAGTACTTC
>TRBV11-3|TRBJ2-2|.|.
CASSLGGGVNTGELFF
TGTGCCAGCAGCTTAGGGGGCGGGGTGAACACCGGGGAGCTGTTTTTT
>TRBV19|TRBJ2-5|.|TRBD2
CASSPQTSGHGETQYF
TGTGCCAGTAGCCCTCAGACTAGCGGCCATGGAGAGACCCAGTACTTC
>TRBV2|TRBJ1-3|.|.
CASSVWGDSGSGNTIYF
TGTGCCAGCAGTGTTTGGGGGGATTCAGGGTCCGGAAACACCATATATTTT